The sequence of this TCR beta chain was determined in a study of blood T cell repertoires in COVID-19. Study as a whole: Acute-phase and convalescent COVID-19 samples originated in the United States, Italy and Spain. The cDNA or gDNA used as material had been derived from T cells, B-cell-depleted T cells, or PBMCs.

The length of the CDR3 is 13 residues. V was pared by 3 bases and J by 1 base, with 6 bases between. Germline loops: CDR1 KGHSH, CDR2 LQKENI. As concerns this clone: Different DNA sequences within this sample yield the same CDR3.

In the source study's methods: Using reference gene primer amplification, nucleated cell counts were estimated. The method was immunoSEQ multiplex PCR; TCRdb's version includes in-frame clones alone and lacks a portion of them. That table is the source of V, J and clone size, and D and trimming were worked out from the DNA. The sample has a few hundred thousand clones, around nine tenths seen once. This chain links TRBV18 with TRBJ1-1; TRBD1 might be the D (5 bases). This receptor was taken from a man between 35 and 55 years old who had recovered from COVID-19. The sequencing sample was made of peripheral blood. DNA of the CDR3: TGTGCCAGCTCACCCCAGGGGAACACTGAAGCTTTCTTT. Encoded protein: CASSPQGNTEAFF.